This paragraph reports one T cell receptor beta chain. Its antigen is as yet unknown. The data were taken from a study of cytomegalovirus exposure and HLA in healthy donors. A multiplex PCR was run with 60 Vbeta primers and 13 Jbeta primers. This table comes from immunoSEQ multiplex PCR, and its TCRdb copy is limited to in-frame clones, with some not included. Of about 150,000 clones listed, around 85% are singletons. Findings of the study overall: Researchers reported in a later analysis that a missense DCLRE1C variant was tied to TCR beta V- and J-gene trimming.

The V end lost 6 bases, the J end lost 3 bases, and 11 bases lay between the germline ends. The CDR3 spans 12 residues. Per germline, CDR1 SQVTM and CDR2 ANQGSEA. This sequence was found in a male donor in good health and CMV-seronegative. The source material was PBMCs. This chain connects TRBV29-1 to TRBJ1-1; D is uncertain. The CDR3 reads CSVTLRDTEAFF. The CDR3 DNA reads as TGCAGCGTCACATTACGGGACACTGAAGCTTTCTTT.